This TCR beta chain derives from a study of T cell responses to AZD1222 COVID-19 vaccine (dated by TCRdb to the early 2020s). Broadly, across the study: AZD1222 recipients whose second dose came at about 4 weeks and those whose second dose came at about 12 weeks were combined into one group, since spike-specific TCR depth and breadth did not differ between the two schedules. TCR sequencing covered 233 trial participants: nearly 210 given two doses of AZD1222 and 26 given two doses of MenACWY control vaccine. Trial participants were enrolled into age subgroups of 18-55, 56-69 and 70-plus years, which contained around 150, 28 and 57 TCR-sequenced participants, respectively. Study-wide conclusions, independent of this receptor: Reportedly, almost half of the unique spike-specific TCRs recognized epitopes lying outside the regions that are mutated in the B.1.351 and B.1.1.7 variants. Most participants were white British and females outnumbered males, and the authors suggested that clonal diversity may have been underestimated. The 56-69-year group was small, and its depth increase did not reach significance, likely because of low power. Vaccine-associated CD4 TCRs spanned the whole spike protein, with dominant responses in regions 160-218 and 743-854. A significant rise in spike-specific TCR breadth and depth was observed after two AZD1222 doses relative to day 0 and relative to MenACWY recipients. Because no day 14 peak-response samples were available, the repertoires could be characterized only after the peak T cell response. Conclusions about previously exposed vaccinees are limited because only five to seven AZD1222 recipients were SARS-CoV-2 seropositive at baseline.

CDR1 and CDR2 were assigned from the germline V gene (reference sequence) as MNHNY and SVGAGI. From the cysteine up to the phenylalanine, the CDR3 has a length of 16 residues. Just the 48-base CDR3 DNA is kept, in frame starting at base 1. The V end gives up 1 base and the J end 10 bases, leaving 6 bases in the junction not matched to a gene. The CDR3 regions of human TCRbeta chains were analyzed by immunosequencing. Per the original workflow: Repertoire TCRs were matched against a reference library of SARS-CoV-2-specific TCRs generated with the MIRA antigen-specificity platform. Breadth was defined as the fraction of unique TCRs that were SARS-CoV-2-associated, and depth was defined as the fraction of total T cells that were SARS-CoV-2-associated. Using the MIRA data, every spike-specific TCR was mapped to the spike region that the TCR reacted to and assigned to either a CD4 or a CD8 class. Log10-transformed breadth and depth values were compared by one-way ANOVA with Sidak's multiple comparisons tests. Entries here come from immuneACCESS through TCRdb and include only in-frame sequences with V and J called. Some clones fail to appear in such tables; in the studies checked, an unresolved V gene covers under half of the shortfall, and the cause of the remainder is unknown. V, J and clone size were drawn from that table, and D and trimming were deduced from the DNA. The sample table holds 100,000 to 150,000 clones, of which 89% were seen once. The biggest ten clones account for approximately 4.2% of the sample.

As concerns this clone: Its antigen is currently not known. No clone much larger than this one lies a single base away; base qualities are absent.

Reading the label with the study, this specimen's time point is: baseline before first vaccination. Vaccinee samples came from UK trials COV001 and COV002, including a single-blind randomized controlled phase 2/3 trial of AZD1222 (ChAdOx1 nCoV-19) in healthy adults. For TCRbeta chain sequencing, PBMC samples were collected from trial participants at day 0 and at day 28 after the second dose. Sequences were derived from peripheral blood, sampled on day 0 of AZD1222 vaccination. This receptor was obtained from an adult in good health. The chain links TRBV6-6 with TRBJ1-6; 11 central nucleotides agree with TRBD1. The CDR3: CASSYYPGTGGSPLHF. The nucleotide sequence is given as TGTGCCAGCAGTTACTATCCGGGGACAGGGGGGTCACCCCTCCACTTT.